This T cell receptor beta chain was captured by sequencing in a study of vaccination effects on CD4 cells after COVID-19. This CDR3 region has 13 residues. The V end lost 4 bases, the J end lost 8 bases, and 12 bases lay between the germline ends. The germline CDR1 and CDR2 sequences are SGHAT and FQNNGV. Comment on this clone: Its antigen is unidentified.

CD4+ T cells were isolated after around 10 days of culture. The repertoire was sequenced with immunoSEQ multiplex PCR; TCRdb's copy has only in-frame clones and lacks some. Among about 51,000 clones listed, roughly four fifths were seen once. The sample was CD4+ T cells from PBMCs cultured without peptide, taken before COVID-19 vaccination. The genes are TRBV11-2 and TRBJ2-1; possible D gene TRBD2, 5 bases. The clonotype comes from a human donor who had a prior SARS-CoV-2 infection. The CDR3 DNA follows: TGTGCCAGCAGCTCGGGGTCGGTCTATGAGCAGTTCTTC. Translation gives CASSSGSVYEQFF.